This TCR beta chain was sequenced in a study of beta chain features in type 1 diabetes. Study-level results: The similarity of naive, central memory and Treg TCRB repertoires appeared greater among patients than among healthy donors.

In the case of this clone: The antigen is undetermined.

What was sequenced were expressed TCRB transcripts, since all of the isolated RNA had been reverse transcribed. Assay used: immunoSEQ multiplex PCR; TCRdb lists only in-frame clones, some missing. Among just over 600,000 clones listed, about 16% were seen once. The sequencing input was naive CD4+ T cells from blood. The receptor was derived from a young man in good health.

In nucleotides, the CDR3 is TGTGCCAGCTCACAGGGACTAGCAGGAGGGACCCAGTACTTC. As protein: CASSQGLAGGTQYF. The chain combines TRBV18 with TRBJ2-5, with 9 bases lining up with TRBD2. With V trimmed by 4 bases and J by 7 bases, 7 bases remained unmatched. The CDR3 runs to 14 residues. The germline V gene has CDR1 KGHSH and CDR2 LQKENI.